This passage covers 8 T cell receptor beta chains from one sample sequenced in a study of blood T cell repertoires in COVID-19. The repertoire was sequenced with immunoSEQ multiplex PCR; TCRdb's copy has only in-frame clones and lacks some. The repertoire includes 180,000 or so clones, 65% to 90% of them detected once, and roughly 8.2% sits in the top ten. The sample taken for sequencing was peripheral blood. The receptors were gathered from a man aged 60 to 75 with acute or convalescent COVID-19.

The rearrangement joins TRBV15 to TRBJ1-1; D is unresolved. Looked up from germline, CDR1 is LNHNV and CDR2 is YYDKDF (reference sequence). The CDR3 contains 15 residues. V was cut by 0 bases and J by 1 base, with 9 bases left in between. Here the CDR3 reads CATSRDTQSNTEAFF. The DNA of the CDR3 is TGTGCCACCAGCAGAGACACACAGTCGAACACTGAAGCTTTCTTT.

The gene calls are TRBV28 and TRBJ1-1; tentatively, D is TRBD1 (5 bases). The CDR3 sequence is 14 residues long. Trimming removed 7 bases at V and 3 bases at J, with 15 bases between. The germline V gene encodes CDR1 MDHEN and CDR2 SYDVKM. CDR3 DNA sequence: TGTGCCAGCACCCCGCCAGGGCAATACACTGAAGCTTTCTTT. This sequence encodes CASTPPGQYTEAFF.

The V and J genes are TRBV19 and TRBJ1-5, with TRBD1 identical over 7 bases. CDR1 is LNHDA, CDR2 SQIVND, per germline (reference sequence). The CDR3 extends over 17 amino acids. J lost 3 bases, V lost 3 bases, and 11 bases had no gene match. The CDR3 spells CASSILRGQAHNQPQHF. CDR3 nucleotide sequence: TGTGCCAGTAGTATCCTTAGGGGGCAGGCCCACAATCAGCCCCAGCATTTT.

This chain uses TRBV3-1 (or the pseudogene TRBV3-2) with TRBJ2-7, with 8 bases matching TRBD2. The CDR3 is 15 residues long. The ends lost 5 bases at V and 6 bases at J; junction bases unmatched: 12. Germline loops: CDR1 LGHDT, CDR2 YNNKEL (reference sequence). The CDR3 nucleotides are TGTGCCAGCAGCGCCGACACAGCGGGAGTCCTCGAGCAGTACTTC. It specifies CASSADTAGVLEQYF.

J is TRBJ2-5 and V is TRBV14, with D possibly TRBD1 on 6 matching bases. Germline V gives CDR1 SGHDN, CDR2 FVKESK. CDR3 length: 15 amino acids. V was trimmed by 2 bases and J by 3 bases, leaving 13 bases between them. CDR3 amino acids: CASSQRGTQKETQYF. CDR3 nucleotide sequence: TGTGCCAGCAGCCAAAGGGGGACCCAGAAAGAGACCCAGTACTTC.

The chain links TRBV25-1 to TRBJ1-2; D call uncertain. CDR1 is MGHDK, CDR2 SYGVNS, per germline. V was trimmed by 4 bases and J by 11 bases, leaving 11 bases between them. CDR3 length: 11 amino acids. CDR3 region: CASSAQWRYTF. CDR3 coding DNA: TGTGCCAGCAGTGCTCAGTGGAGGTACACCTTC.

This rearrangement joins TRBV4-2 to TRBJ2-5, with D tentatively TRBD1 (6 bases). The CDR3 is 16 residues long. Germline V gene sequence: CDR1 LGHNA, CDR2 YNFKEQ. V lost 4 bases and J 5 bases, leaving 20 bases between the germline ends. In DNA form, the CDR3 reads TGTGCCAGCAGCCCCCGGGACCCCAGGGGATTGGAGACCCAGTACTTC. It specifies CASSPRDPRGLETQYF.

The V call is TRBV19, the J call TRBJ1-1; TRBD1 aligns across 8 bases. The CDR3 totals 13 residues. Unmatched junction bases numbered 5, after V lost 7 bases and J lost 4 bases. Germline values: CDR1 LNHDA, CDR2 SQIVND (reference sequence). The CDR3 nucleotides are TGTGCCAGTACTCTAACAGGGGGCACTGAAGCTTTCTTT. The encoded protein is CASTLTGGTEAFF.